This T cell receptor (beta chain) was profiled in a study of identical twins. The CDR3 is made up of 15 amino acids. After removal of 6 bases from V and 3 bases from J, the junction contained 8 bases not matched to a gene. Germline V lookup: CDR1 DFQATT, CDR2 SNEGSKA (reference sequence). One entry per CDR3 protein, called by TCRdb with MiXCR from the 5' RACE reads. The sample gives some 760,000 distinct CDR3 sequences, around a sixth of which show up once; 13% is in the top ten. This clonotype has a handful of counts. These data were also reused for a study on T cells expressing NK-cell markers.

The V call is TRBV20-1, the J call TRBJ2-6, with 7 bases identical to TRBD1. The sample consisted of PBMCs. The clonotype was recovered from a young woman in good health. CDR3 region: CSAAVTGYGANVLTF. As DNA, the CDR3 is TGCAGTGCCGCCGTGACAGGGTATGGGGCCAACGTCCTGACTTTC.